A selection of T cell receptor beta chains follows, all from one sample in a study of T cells in Graves' hyperthyroidism and ophthalmopathy. In TCRdb, the multiplex PCR reads were re-called with MiXCR into one record per CDR3 protein. This table holds 500,000 to 600,000 distinct CDR3 sequences, roughly 50% found once. The sequenced sample consisted of peripheral blood or thyroid tissue (not recorded which). All receptors derive from an adult woman with Graves' disease, either hyperthyroidism or ophthalmopathy (not recorded which). CDR3s include the opening cysteine and the closing phenylalanine or tryptophan. The D gene is left open where the match is weak. Clone size, where shown, is once, few, many, or a class for clones that have expanded.

>-|TRBV29-1|many|TRBJ1-1
CSVEVSGLNTEAFF
TGCAGCGTTGAAGTTTCAGGGCTGAACACTGAAGCTTTCTTT
>TRBD2|TRBV7-3|-|TRBJ2-7
CASSWEEAGGVNEQYF
TGTGCCAGCAGCTGGGAAGAAGCGGGAGGGGTAAATGAGCAGTACTTC
>TRBD1|TRBV15|-|TRBJ1-4
CATSRVRGAEKLFF
TGTGCCACCAGCAGAGTCAGGGGGGCTGAAAAACTGTTTTTT
>-|TRBV20-1|many|TRBJ1-6
CSARFGPVNSPLHF
TGCAGTGCTAGGTTCGGCCCGGTTAATTCACCCCTCCACTTT
>TRBD1|TRBV7-3|-|TRBJ2-5
CASSPRDRQYF
TGTGCCAGCAGCCCCAGGGACAGACAGTACTTC
>TRBD1|TRBV7-9|many|TRBJ2-7
CASSRQGLREQYF
TGTGCCAGCAGCCGACAGGGTTTACGCGAGCAGTACTTC
>-|TRBV9|-|TRBJ1-1
CASSVGIGFNTEAFF
TGTGCCAGCAGCGTAGGCATAGGGTTCAACACTGAAGCTTTCTTT
>TRBD1|TRBV2|many|TRBJ2-7
CASSLGGQFYEQYF
TGTGCCAGCAGTTTAGGGGGACAGTTCTACGAGCAGTACTTC
>-|TRBV2|many|TRBJ2-5
CATKGGYQETQYF
TGTGCCACCAAGGGGGGGTACCAAGAGACCCAGTACTTC
>-|TRBV20-1|few|TRBJ2-5
CSAKGVETQYF
TGCAGTGCTAAAGGGGTGGAGACCCAGTACTTC
>-|TRBV7-9|many|TRBJ2-2
CASSLREPTGELFF
TGTGCCAGCAGCCTCCGGGAACCCACCGGGGAGCTGTTTTTT
>-|TRBV7-2|-|TRBJ1-5
CASSLVGPSRNQPQHF
TGTGCCAGCAGCTTAGTGGGCCCAAGCCGCAATCAGCCCCAGCATTTT
>-|TRBV15|once|TRBJ1-6
CATSRDSARASPLHF
TGTGCCACCAGCAGAGATTCAGCTAGAGCTTCACCCCTCCACTTT
>-|TRBV7-9|-|TRBJ1-4
CASSLVGRSNEKLFF
TGTGCCAGCAGCTTAGTTGGAAGATCCAATGAAAAACTGTTTTTT
>TRBD1|TRBV7-9|-|TRBJ2-7
CASRLLGQRPYEQYF
TGTGCCAGCAGGTTATTGGGACAGAGACCCTACGAGCAGTACTTC
>-|TRBV7-2|-|TRBJ2-6
CASSLRGTGGANVLTF
TGTGCCAGCAGCTTACGAGGGACTGGTGGGGCCAACGTCCTGACTTTC
>TRBD1|TRBV7-3|-|TRBJ2-7
CASSLNRGTGEHF
TGTGCCAGCAGCTTAAACAGGGGTACCGGGGAGCACTTC
>-|TRBV11-1|few|TRBJ1-5
CASSPSGDNQPQHF
TGTGCCAGCAGCCCCAGTGGGGACAATCAGCCCCAGCATTTT
>-|TRBV7-9|-|TRBJ2-7
CASSADREYEEQYF
TGCGCCAGCAGCGCAGACAGAGAGTACGAGGAGCAGTACTTC
>-|TRBV19|many|TRBJ1-1
CASSLGLANTEAFF
TGTGCCAGTAGTTTGGGACTTGCGAACACTGAAGCTTTCTTT
>-|TRBV5-1|many|TRBJ2-5
CASSPGWEEETQYF
TGCGCCAGCTCCCCCGGCTGGGAGGAGGAGACCCAGTACTTC
>-|TRBV19|many|TRBJ2-2
CASTQAGPVGELFF
TGTGCCAGTACCCAGGCCGGCCCCGTCGGGGAGCTGTTTTTT
>-|TRBV7-2|-|TRBJ1-5
CASSQSFSNQPQHF
TGTGCCAGCAGCCAATCATTCAGCAATCAGCCCCAGCATTTT
>TRBD2|TRBV2|few|TRBJ2-7
CASSPGLAREQYF
TGTGCCAGCAGCCCTGGACTAGCGCGCGAGCAGTACTTC
>-|TRBV7-9|many|TRBJ1-5
CASSSGSPTQHF
TGTGCCAGCAGCTCGGGATCGCCGACCCAGCATTTT
>-|TRBV9|many|TRBJ1-2
CASSPRTEYGYTF
TGTGCCAGCAGCCCTCGGACAGAGTATGGCTACACCTTC
>-|TRBV19|-|TRBJ1-2
CASSDSGQGRGYTF
TGTGCCAGTAGTGACTCGGGGCAGGGGCGCGGCTACACCTTC
>TRBD1|TRBV5-1|many|TRBJ1-1
CASSPTGQVYTEAFF
TGCGCCAGCAGCCCAACAGGACAGGTTTACACTGAAGCTTTCTTT
>-|TRBV9|-|TRBJ1-2
CASSVDTGRGYTF
TGTGCCAGCAGCGTCGACACCGGGCGGGGCTACACCTTC
>-|TRBV10-3|many|TRBJ2-3
CAVQGSADTQYF
TGTGCCGTACAGGGATCCGCAGATACGCAGTATTTT
>-|TRBV7-9|few|TRBJ1-1
CASSLFGGTEAFF
TGTGCCAGCAGCTTATTCGGGGGCACTGAAGCTTTCTTT
>-|TRBV15|-|TRBJ1-4
CATSRDRQTHEKLFF
TGTGCCACCAGCAGAGACCGGCAGACTCATGAAAAACTGTTTTTT